The T cell receptor beta chain under discussion was sequenced for a study of T and B cells in COVID-19 patients. Study outcomes and limitations: No sequencing was yet done of CD4+, regulatory or CD8+ subsets, or of SARS-CoV-2-responsive or tetramer+ sorted cells.

With respect to this clonotype: Its antigen remains unknown.

Germline loops: CDR1 KGHSH, CDR2 LQKENI. The V end lost 4 bases, the J end lost 2 bases, and 16 bases lay between the germline ends. The CDR3 loop spans 16 amino acids. BIOMED2 TRB-A/B primer pools were used in multiplex TRB PCR. MiXCR, applied by TCRdb to the multiplex PCR reads, yields one record per CDR3 protein. The sample gives about 11,000 distinct CDR3 sequences, around 30% of which show up once; around 15% is in the top ten. TRB was amplified from about 260-540 ng of blood genomic DNA. The V gene is TRBV18, the J gene TRBJ2-3; D gene uncertain. The sample consisted of blood. The TCR was taken from a human donor with active COVID-19. CDR3 region: CASSQLRPINTDTQYF. For the CDR3, the DNA is TGTGCCAGCTCACAACTACGCCCAATTAACACAGATACGCAGTATTTT.